A selection of T cell receptor beta chains follows, all from one sample in a study of blood T cell repertoires in COVID-19. TCRdb keeps only in-frame clones here, not all; method: immunoSEQ multiplex PCR. Of 250,000 to 300,000 clones in the sample, 85% to 90% are singletons; the top ten hold roughly 6.1%. The sample taken for sequencing was peripheral blood. Receptor source: a woman aged 45 to 65 with COVID-19, enrolled during active disease. Each CDR3 is given with its conserved first and last residue. A D gene is named only where the DNA matches it firmly. Expanded clones are given a class, and other clones once, few, many or no size at all.

TRBV30	.	TRBD2	TRBJ2-7	CAWSFLREGTEQYF
TRBV9	.	.	TRBJ2-3	CASSVVTSTDTQYF
TRBV29-1	.	.	TRBJ2-7	CSVKTESSYEQYF
TRBV7-9	.	TRBD2	TRBJ2-7	CASSLDASGTYEQYF
TRBV18	.	TRBD1	TRBJ1-1	CASSPRQGGVDWEAFF
TRBV6-1	once	.	TRBJ1-1	CASSELGRPNTEAFF
TRBV7-3	few	.	TRBJ1-5	CASRSNSNQPQHF
TRBV3-1/TRBV3-2	.	TRBD2	TRBJ2-1	CASSQVLAGRVEQFF
TRBV27	once	.	TRBJ1-5	CASSMGAKQPQHF
TRBV5-1	.	.	TRBJ1-5	CASSPRDKKGPYSNQPQHF
TRBV27	.	.	TRBJ1-6	CASSLVRANSPLHF
TRBV24-1	.	.	TRBJ2-2	CATSGLLSTGELFF
TRBV11-3	.	.	TRBJ2-6	CASSLTGISSGANVLTF
TRBV7-2	.	TRBD2	TRBJ2-3	CASSLLAGAADTQYF
TRBV5-1	.	TRBD1	TRBJ1-4	CASSSKTGGRNEKLFF